The rows below give T cell receptor beta chains drawn from one sample of a study of T-cell memory formation after mild COVID-19. TCRdb processed the 5' RACE reads anew with MiXCR; each CDR3 protein has one entry. The sample lists 140,000 or so distinct CDR3 sequences; roughly a fifth were seen once. Sequenced material: PBMCs or a T cell subset sorted from them (not recorded which). The origin of the receptors is an adult woman who had mild COVID-19 (a few samples of this study predate the infection). Cell type and time point are not known. CDR3s include the opening cysteine and the closing phenylalanine or tryptophan. The D gene is left open where the match is weak. Some rows mark clone size as missing; the rest say once, few, many or name a class of expanded clone.

D gene	clone size	J gene	V gene	CDR3 DNA	CDR3 protein
TRBD2	NA	TRBJ2-5	TRBV3-1	TGTGCCAGCAGCCGGGGAGCACTAGCGGGAGGAGGTGAGACCCAGTACTTC	CASSRGALAGGGETQYF
NA	few	TRBJ1-2	TRBV24-1	TGTGCCACCAGTGATCCCGTCCGGGTAGGCGGCTACACCTTC	CATSDPVRVGGYTF
NA	NA	TRBJ1-4	TRBV12-3/TRBV12-4	TGTGCCAGCAGTCCCTGGGGGGCGCATGAAAAACTGTTTTTT	CASSPWGAHEKLFF
TRBD2	NA	TRBJ2-1	TRBV10-3	TGTGCCATCAGTCTCGGGACTAGCGGGAAGAATGAGCAGTTCTTC	CAISLGTSGKNEQFF
NA	NA	TRBJ1-1	TRBV29-1	TGCAGCGTTTACGGACGGGAAAACACTGAAGCTTTCTTT	CSVYGRENTEAFF
TRBD1	NA	TRBJ2-5	TRBV6-5	TGTGCCAGCAGGCATACATTAGGGGGCAGGGAGACCCAGTACTTC	CASRHTLGGRETQYF
NA	many	TRBJ1-1	TRBV27	TGTGCCAGCAGCCTTTTACAGGGGAACACTGAAGCTTTCTTT	CASSLLQGNTEAFF
TRBD1	NA	TRBJ2-3	TRBV20-1	TGCAGTGCTGGGCATGATACAGGGGATTTCTCAGATACGCAGTATTTT	CSAGHDTGDFSDTQYF
NA	NA	TRBJ1-6	TRBV12-3/TRBV12-4	TGTGCCAGCAGTTGGGGGTTAGCTAATTCACCCCTCCACTTT	CASSWGLANSPLHF
TRBD1	few	TRBJ1-4	TRBV5-1	TGCGCCAGCAGCTTGGACAGGGGTAATGAAAAACTGTTTTTT	CASSLDRGNEKLFF
NA	NA	TRBJ2-5	TRBV5-1	TGCGCCAGCAGCTTGCGGTTACAAGAGACCCAGTACTTC	CASSLRLQETQYF
NA	many	TRBJ2-3	TRBV4-1	TGCGCCAGCAGCCGGGGTATTTCAGATACGCAGTATTTT	CASSRGISDTQYF
NA	few	TRBJ1-6	TRBV9	TGTGCCAGCAGCGAGAGACCCCTCCACTTT	CASSERPLHF
NA	NA	TRBJ2-7	TRBV25-1	TGTGCCAGCACCCCCTCTCGGGGACTGAGGGAGCAGTACTTC	CASTPSRGLREQYF
TRBD1	NA	TRBJ1-1	TRBV5-1	TGCGCCAGCAGCTTGGGGGCCCGGACAGGGGTTGAAGCTTTCTTT	CASSLGARTGVEAFF
TRBD1	once	TRBJ1-3	TRBV9	TGTGCCAGCAGCGTAGACCCTCACAGGGGGGAGGGAAACACCATATATTTT	CASSVDPHRGEGNTIYF
NA	NA	TRBJ2-3	TRBV27	TGTGCCAGCAAGGTCGGGGGGACAAGGACAGATACGCAGTATTTT	CASKVGGTRTDTQYF
NA	many	TRBJ2-2	TRBV7-9	TGTGCCAGCAGCCCCCGGACCGGAGGGGCCGGGGAGCTGTTTTTT	CASSPRTGGAGELFF
TRBD1	NA	TRBJ1-4	TRBV5-6	TGTGCCAGCAGCTTCTACAGGGGGTCAAGTGAAAAACTGTTTTTT	CASSFYRGSSEKLFF
TRBD2	NA	TRBJ2-1	TRBV20-1	TGCAGTGCTTCAACTAGCGGGGGCACTTCCTACAATGAGCAGTTCTTC	CSASTSGGTSYNEQFF
NA	NA	TRBJ1-4	TRBV7-9	TGTATGCTAGCAACTAATGAAAAACTGTTTTTT	CMLATNEKLFF
NA	NA	TRBJ1-5	TRBV12-3/TRBV12-4	TGTGCCAGCAGCCCTAGGGTAGATCAGCCCCAGCATTTT	CASSPRVDQPQHF
NA	NA	TRBJ2-1	TRBV6-5	TGTGCCAGCAGTGCAACAGGGAGGGTCCCCTACAATGAGCAGTTCTTC	CASSATGRVPYNEQFF
NA	NA	TRBJ2-4	TRBV3-1	TGTGCCAGCAGCCAGACTCTCCTAGCCAAAAACATTCAGTACTTC	CASSQTLLAKNIQYF
NA	few	TRBJ2-3	TRBV4-2	TGTGCCAGGCCCTGCAGCATCACAGATACGCAGTATTTT	CARPCSITDTQYF
NA	few	TRBJ2-1	TRBV4-3	TGCGCCAGCAGCCAACATACCAGAGTGGAGCAGTTCTTC	CASSQHTRVEQFF
NA	NA	TRBJ1-2	TRBV12-3/TRBV12-4	TGTGCCAGCAGTTTAGGCCTCGGGGTTGGCTACACCTTC	CASSLGLGVGYTF